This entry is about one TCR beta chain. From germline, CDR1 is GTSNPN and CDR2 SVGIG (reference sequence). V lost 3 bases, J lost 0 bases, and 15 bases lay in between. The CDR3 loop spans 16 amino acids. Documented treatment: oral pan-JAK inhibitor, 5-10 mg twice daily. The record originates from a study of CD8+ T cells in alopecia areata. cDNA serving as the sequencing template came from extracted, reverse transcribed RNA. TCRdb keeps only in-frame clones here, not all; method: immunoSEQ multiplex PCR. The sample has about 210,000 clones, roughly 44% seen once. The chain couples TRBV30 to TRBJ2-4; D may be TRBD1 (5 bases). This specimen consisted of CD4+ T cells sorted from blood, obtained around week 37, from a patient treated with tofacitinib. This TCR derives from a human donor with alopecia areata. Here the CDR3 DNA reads TGTGCCTGGAGGCCTGACAGACAATTAGCCAAAAACATTCAGTACTTC. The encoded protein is CAWRPDRQLAKNIQYF.